The 8 T cell receptor beta chains below all came from one sample that was sequenced in a study of blood T cell repertoires in COVID-19. Sequencing was performed with immunoSEQ multiplex PCR; in TCRdb, only in-frame clones are kept and a portion is missing. The sample contains almost 200,000 clones, about 90% of which appear only once. Material: PBMCs or T cells enriched from blood (not recorded which). These receptors all come from a woman aged 18-29 years who had recovered from COVID-19.

This clone was picked up one time. The chain carries TRBV13 and TRBJ2-7; TRBD2 might be the D (5 bases). CDR1 is PRHDT, CDR2 FYEKMQ, per germline (reference sequence). The ends were cut back, 3 bases at V and 3 bases at J, with 9 bases in the middle. The CDR3 runs 13 residues. This chain's CDR3 is CASSFEGDYEQYF. The CDR3 DNA follows: TGTGCCAGCAGCTTTGAGGGAGACTACGAGCAGTACTTC.

This chain joins TRBV9 and TRBJ1-2, with 7 bases identical to TRBD1. Per the germline V gene, CDR1 is SGDLS and CDR2 is YYNGEE. After removal of 4 bases from V and 0 bases from J, the junction contained 6 bases not matched to a gene. This CDR3 has 15 amino acids. CDR3 sequence: CASSRSGQSNYGYTF. The CDR3 region has the DNA TGTGCCAGCAGCAGATCGGGACAGTCTAACTATGGCTACACCTTC.

This clone was seen only once. J is TRBJ2-1 and V is TRBV10-3, with 13 bases lining up with TRBD2. J lost 6 bases, V lost 8 bases, and 1 base had no gene match. Germline V gene data show CDR1 as ENHRY and CDR2 as SYGVKD. This CDR3 has 13 amino acids. In nucleotides, the CDR3 is TGTGCCATCGGACTAGCGGGGGCCAATGAGCAGTTCTTC. This codes for CAIGLAGANEQFF.

The genes are TRBV3-1 (or the pseudogene TRBV3-2) and TRBJ2-1; a possible D gene is TRBD2 (6 bases). Trimming took off 6 bases at V and 6 bases at J, with 12 bases between the two ends. This CDR3 is built from 13 residues. In germline, CDR1 is LGHDT, CDR2 YNNKEL (reference sequence). CDR3 coding DNA: TGTGCCAGCAGACCCCGACTAGTCAATGAGCAGTTCTTC. Its translation is CASRPRLVNEQFF.

The chain is built from TRBV6-4 and TRBJ2-2, with TRBD1 matching over 9 bases. From germline, CDR1 is MRHNA and CDR2 SNTAGT. The CDR3 covers 14 residues. Losses at the gene ends were 6 bases for V and 4 bases for J; bases not matched to a gene: 3. DNA for the CDR3: TGTGCCAGCAGAAGGACAGGGGCCACCGGGGAGCTGTTTTTT. Protein product: CASRRTGATGELFF.

The chain links TRBV11-2 to TRBJ1-2; no firm D call. This CDR3 has 13 residues. Germline V gives CDR1 SGHAT, CDR2 FQNNGV. V shed 5 bases and J shed 4 bases, with 11 bases lying between them. The CDR3 nucleotides are TGTGCCAGCAGCACATTTGGTGGCTATGGCTACACCTTC. The encoded protein is CASSTFGGYGYTF.

V gene TRBV10-3 combines with J gene TRBJ1-1; D might be TRBD1 (6 bases). With 6 bases removed from V and 1 base from J, the gap between germline ends came to 12 bases. CDR1 is ENHRY and CDR2 is SYGVKD in the germline V gene. The CDR3 totals 14 residues. CDR3 DNA sequence: TGTGCCATCAGATGGACAGCCTCGAACACTGAAGCTTTCTTT. Translation gives CAIRWTASNTEAFF.

This clone was seen once. The chain uses TRBV30 and TRBJ2-7, with D unresolved. The germline V and J ends were trimmed by 0 bases and 2 bases, with 5 bases remaining between them. Germline V gene lookup returns CDR1 GTSNPN and CDR2 SVGIG (reference sequence). This CDR3 has 12 residues. In nucleotides, the CDR3 is TGTGCCTGGAGTGTTTCTACCTACGAGCAGTACTTC. Translating it yields CAWSVSTYEQYF.